This TCR beta chain is drawn from a study of blood T cell repertoires in COVID-19. Across the whole study: Italy, Spain and the United States were the sources of the convalescent and acute COVID-19 samples. Sources were T cells, B-cell-depleted T cells, or PBMCs; the material itself was cDNA or gDNA.

CDR1 is MGHDK and CDR2 is SYGVNS in the germline V gene. There are 14 residues in the CDR3. Trimming left V 3 bases short and J 5 bases short, with 10 bases between. Methods used by the authors: By means of reference gene primer amplification, nucleated cell counts were estimated. The assay was immunoSEQ multiplex PCR, and TCRdb's table has in-frame clones only and misses some. The DNA gave D and trimming, while V, J and clone size come from that table. The top ten hold 17% of the sample, which has roughly 15,000 clones, 75% to 90% seen once. This clone has more than one count but fewer than ten. V gene TRBV25-1 combines with J gene TRBJ2-2, with D unresolved. The TCR originated in a human donor in a cohort sampled during active COVID-19. Sequencing was done on a sample of peripheral blood. CDR3 sequence reads: CASSDPQATGELFF. As DNA, the CDR3 is TGTGCCAGCAGTGATCCCCAGGCGACCGGGGAGCTGTTTTTT. The whole variable domain, filled in from reference TRBV25-1 and TRBJ2-2, reads EADIYQTPRYLVIGTGKKITLECSQTMGHDKMYWYQQDPGMELHLIHYSYGVNSTEKGDLSSESTVSRIRTEHFPLTLESARPSHTSQYLCASSDPQATGELFFGEGSRLTVL.